This T cell receptor (beta chain) was captured in a study of T-cell reconstitution after alpha-beta-depleted transplantation in children. Study outcomes and limitations: A year had passed since transplant, and T-cell counts and diversity by then came mostly from newly produced T cells. As was reported, about two months after transplant, alpha-beta T cells came from several hundred expanded graft clones. Surviving recipient T cells and thymic progenitors produced the high day-60 TCRbeta diversity seen in some patients.

Using unique molecular identifiers, the investigators prepared the TCRbeta library. One entry per CDR3 protein, called by TCRdb with MiXCR from the PCR reads. The table lists 450,000 to 550,000 distinct CDR3 sequences, over 9.5% of them singletons, with 14% in the top ten. CDR1 SGHAT and CDR2 FQNNGV come from the germline V gene. V was clipped by 5 bases and J by 3 bases; unmatched bases: 15. The CDR3 has 20 amino acids. This clonotype was detected a few times. Its antigen is undetermined. The sequence derives from a female patient aged 2 to 10 who had a stem cell transplant for aplastic anemia, so the T cells may come from the graft donor. The starting material was PBMCs, mostly from graft donor cells, obtained 180 days after TCRalphabeta/CD19-depleted stem cell transplant. This rearrangement joins TRBV11-2 to TRBJ2-4; 14 bases align to TRBD2. The CDR3 DNA reads TGTGCCAGCAGCATGGGACTAGCGGGAGCTCGATTCAATGGCAAAAACATTCAGTACTTC. Its translation: CASSMGLAGARFNGKNIQYF.